This T cell receptor beta chain was identified in a study of metastatic and nonmetastatic thyroid tumors. Study overall: Repertoire comparisons spanned blood and tumor or nodule tissue from malignant and benign thyroid patients. Study conclusions and caveats: Malignant tumors reportedly showed significantly higher TCR beta diversity than benign nodules in both blood and tumor.

This clone occurred many times. Its target is unknown. No patient received treatment before thyroid surgery. Original data processing: Construction of a distant-metastasis classifier for papillary thyroid cancer relied on CDR3 differences across clinicopathological groups. MiXCR reprocessed the PCR reads for TCRdb. Here the V and J calls rest on TCRdb's processing, not on the authors' analysis. The data show some 30,000 clones, with about 10% seen just once and about a sixth held by the top ten. CDR3 size: 16 residues. The V end was cut by 1 base, the J end by 4 bases, with 16 bases between. Germline V gene lookup returns CDR1 KGHSH and CDR2 LQKENI.

This sequence originates from a female donor with papillary thyroid cancer or a benign thyroid nodule (not recorded which). Some clones in this sample may be carry-over from other donors' samples. The rearrangement links TRBV18 to TRBJ2-5, with D perhaps TRBD1 (5 bases). The material sequenced was blood. The CDR3 loop reads CASSPQNQGVIETQYF. CDR3 in DNA: TGTGCCAGCTCACCACAAAATCAGGGTGTCATAGAGACCCAGTACTTC.